The source of this T cell receptor (beta chain) is a study of blood T cell repertoires in COVID-19. This clone was counted once. Some clones are missing from TCRdb's copy, which holds only in-frame ones; the method was immunoSEQ multiplex PCR. In the table there are 180,000 or so clones, over 75% of which are singletons. This CDR3 region has 20 residues. The specimen sequenced was PBMCs or T cells enriched from blood (not recorded which). V and J are TRBV21-1 and TRBJ2-7; TRBD2 was called by the table and not checked on the DNA. TRBV21-1 counts as a pseudogene. This TCR was recovered from a woman younger than 30 who had recovered from COVID-19. The CDR3 region is CASSKATLLVLGGFPYEQYF. CDR3 bases: TGTGCCAGCAGCAAAGCGACATTATTGGTCCTCGGCGGGTTCCCCTACGAGCAGTACTTC.